The entry that follows covers one T cell receptor beta chain sequence. This entry comes from a study of technical replicates of blood from several donors. Sequencing was performed with immunoSEQ multiplex PCR; in TCRdb, only in-frame clones are kept and a portion is missing. Among 75,000 to 85,000 clones listed, roughly 95% were seen once. The V gene's germline CDR1 is SGHNT and CDR2 YYREEE (reference sequence). The CDR3 is made up of 15 amino acids. V was clipped by 2 bases and J by 2 bases; unmatched bases: 6. The specimen sequenced was T cells isolated from PBMCs. This TCR was recovered from a human donor in good health. This chain uses TRBV5-4 with TRBJ2-7; 8 bases agree with TRBD2. In nucleotides, the CDR3 is TGTGCCAGCAGCTTCATGGTAGCGGGACCCTACGAGCAGTACTTC. Amino acids: CASSFMVAGPYEQYF.